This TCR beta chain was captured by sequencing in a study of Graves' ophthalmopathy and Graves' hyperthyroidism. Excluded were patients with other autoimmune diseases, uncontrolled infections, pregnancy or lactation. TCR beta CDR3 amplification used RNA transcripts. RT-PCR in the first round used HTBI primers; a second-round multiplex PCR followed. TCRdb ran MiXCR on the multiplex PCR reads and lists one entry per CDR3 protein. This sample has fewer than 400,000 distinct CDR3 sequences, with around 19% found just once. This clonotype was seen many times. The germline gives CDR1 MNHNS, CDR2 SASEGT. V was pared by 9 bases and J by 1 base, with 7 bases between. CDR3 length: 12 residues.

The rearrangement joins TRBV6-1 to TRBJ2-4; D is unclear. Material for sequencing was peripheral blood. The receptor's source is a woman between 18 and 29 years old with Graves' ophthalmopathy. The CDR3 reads CASGYAKNIQYF. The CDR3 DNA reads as TGTGCCAGTGGGTACGCCAAAAACATTCAGTACTTC.